Shown below are 3 T cell receptor beta chains from a single sample sequenced in a study of Tregs in tolerant kidney transplant recipients (dated by TCRdb to between 2017 and 2020). The time point label corresponds to: blood sample drawn before combined kidney and bone marrow transplant. The method was the immunoSEQ multiplex PCR assay. The source is immuneACCESS, and TCRdb retained only in-frame sequences with V and J called. Part of the clones is not carried over; for the studies checked, unresolved V genes explain less than half of this, and the remainder is unexplained. For this sample the table gives some 70,000 clones, of which 85% to 90% were detected only once. The ten largest clones take up approximately 0.4% of the sample. The sequencing used CD4+ T cells from blood, collected before the transplant. The receptors stem from a human donor who received a combined kidney and bone marrow transplant.

The genes are TRBV7-9 and TRBJ1-1; 10 bases fit TRBD1. This CDR3 contains 18 residues. The ends lost 2 bases at V and 0 bases at J; junction bases unmatched: 9. Germline values: CDR1 SEHNR, CDR2 FQNEAQ (reference sequence). CDR3 region: CASSLSGTGEDMNTEAFF. In DNA, the CDR3 is TGTGCCAGCAGCTTAAGCGGGACAGGGGAGGACATGAACACTGAAGCTTTCTTT.

The chain carries TRBV6-6 and TRBJ2-3, with TRBD2 matching 9 bases. The V segment lost 4 bases and the J segment 0 bases; nucleotides outside the gene matches: 5. Germline loops: CDR1 MNHNY, CDR2 SVGAGI (reference sequence). The CDR3 consists of 16 residues. The CDR3 region has the DNA TGTGCCAGCAGTTTGCCACTAGCGGGTAGCACAGATACGCAGTATTTT. This translates into CASSLPLAGSTDTQYF.

The chain couples TRBV19 to TRBJ1-5; TRBD1 is a possible D gene (5 bases). CDR1 and CDR2 (germline): LNHDA, SQIVND (reference sequence). The V end was cut by 4 bases, the J end by 1 base, with 8 bases between. The CDR3 extends over 14 amino acids. In nucleotides, the CDR3 is TGTGCCAGTAGTAGGGGGGGAAGCAATCAGCCCCAGCATTTT. Its translation: CASSRGGSNQPQHF.